This entry describes one TCR beta chain. Germline loops: CDR1 MNHEY, CDR2 SVGAGI. Trimming cost V 8 bases and J 2 bases; bases outside gene matches: 4. CDR3 size: 14 residues. Libraries were prepared by immunoSEQ multiplex PCR; TCRdb keeps only in-frame clonotypes and omits some of them. Of approximately 100,000 clones listed, over 80% are singletons. This specimen belongs to a study of blood T cell repertoires in COVID-19. This chain connects TRBV6-5 to TRBJ1-3; 9 nucleotides match TRBD1. Specimen: peripheral blood. This receptor was identified in a man in his fifties with acute or convalescent COVID-19. CDR3 residues: CASGRDRAGNTIYF. In DNA, the CDR3 is TGTGCCAGCGGCCGGGACAGGGCTGGAAACACCATATATTTT.